The source of this T cell receptor beta chain is a study of siplizumab effects on memory and regulatory T cells. Data came from immunoSEQ multiplex PCR; TCRdb stores just in-frame clones and leaves some out. This sample has over 80,000 clones, with 85% to 95% found just once. This CDR3 contains 15 residues. Germline V gene data show CDR1 as MGHRA and CDR2 as YSYEKL. V lost 5 bases and J lost 5, with 17 bases in between. Source material: non-Treg CD4+ T cells sorted from blood. The chain employs TRBV4-1 and TRBJ2-3; D is perhaps TRBD2 (5 bases). This receptor was identified in a human donor in good health. For the CDR3, the DNA is TGCGCCAGCAGCTTAGCGATAGGGAACTTAGATACGCAGTATTTT. Encoded protein: CASSLAIGNLDTQYF.